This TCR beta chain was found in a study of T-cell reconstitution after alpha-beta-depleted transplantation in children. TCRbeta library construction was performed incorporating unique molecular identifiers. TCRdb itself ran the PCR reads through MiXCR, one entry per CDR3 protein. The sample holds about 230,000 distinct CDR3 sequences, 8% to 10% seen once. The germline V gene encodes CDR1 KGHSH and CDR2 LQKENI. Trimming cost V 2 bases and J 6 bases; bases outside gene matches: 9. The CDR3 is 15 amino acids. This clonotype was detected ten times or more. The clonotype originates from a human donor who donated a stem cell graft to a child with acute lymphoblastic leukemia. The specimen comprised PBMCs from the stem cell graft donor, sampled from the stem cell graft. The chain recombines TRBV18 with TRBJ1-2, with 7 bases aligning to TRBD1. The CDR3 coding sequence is TGTGCCAGCTCACCAGGGACAGCTTACGCGGATGGCTACACCTTC. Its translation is CASSPGTAYADGYTF.